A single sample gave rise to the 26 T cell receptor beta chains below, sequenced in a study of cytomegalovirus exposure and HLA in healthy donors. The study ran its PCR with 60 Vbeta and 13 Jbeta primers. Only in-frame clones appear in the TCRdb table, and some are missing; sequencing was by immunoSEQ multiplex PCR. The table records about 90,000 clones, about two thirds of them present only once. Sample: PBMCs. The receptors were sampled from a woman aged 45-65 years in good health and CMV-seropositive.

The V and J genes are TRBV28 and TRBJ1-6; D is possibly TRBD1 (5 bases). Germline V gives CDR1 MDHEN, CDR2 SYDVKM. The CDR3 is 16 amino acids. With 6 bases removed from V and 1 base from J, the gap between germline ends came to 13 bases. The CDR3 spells CASRAGGESYNSPLHF. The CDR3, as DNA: TGTGCCAGCAGGGCGGGGGGGGAGTCCTATAATTCACCCCTCCACTTT.

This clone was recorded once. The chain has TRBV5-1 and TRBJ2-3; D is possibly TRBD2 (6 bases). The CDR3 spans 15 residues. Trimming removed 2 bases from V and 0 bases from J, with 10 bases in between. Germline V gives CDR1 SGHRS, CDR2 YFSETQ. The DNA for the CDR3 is TGCGCCAGCAGCTTTCGGGGGTCTAGCACAGATACGCAGTATTTT. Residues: CASSFRGSSTDTQYF.

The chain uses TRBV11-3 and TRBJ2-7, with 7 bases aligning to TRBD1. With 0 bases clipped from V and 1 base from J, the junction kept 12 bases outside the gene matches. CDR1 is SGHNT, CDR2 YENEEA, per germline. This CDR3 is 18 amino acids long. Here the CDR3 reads CASSLDKADRVPSYEQYF. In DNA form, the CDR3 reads TGTGCCAGCAGCTTAGATAAGGCCGACAGGGTACCTTCCTACGAGCAGTACTTC.

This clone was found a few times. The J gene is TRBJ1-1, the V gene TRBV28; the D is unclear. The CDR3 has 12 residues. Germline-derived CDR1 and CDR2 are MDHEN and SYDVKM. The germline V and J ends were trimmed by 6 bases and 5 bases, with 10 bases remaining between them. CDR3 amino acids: CASSPGWTEAFF. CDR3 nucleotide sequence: TGTGCCAGCAGCCCCGGGTGGACTGAAGCTTTCTTT.

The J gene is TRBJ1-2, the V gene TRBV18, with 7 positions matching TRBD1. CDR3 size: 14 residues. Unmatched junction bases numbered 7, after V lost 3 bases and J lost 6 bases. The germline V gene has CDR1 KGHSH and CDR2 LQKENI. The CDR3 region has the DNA TGTGCCAGCTCACCCGGGACAGATCTTAATGGCTACACCTTC. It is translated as CASSPGTDLNGYTF.

The CDR3 loop reads CAISGQGGYGYTF. The CDR3 DNA is TGTGCCATCAGCGGACAGGGGGGATATGGCTACACCTTC. The rearrangement joins TRBV10-3 to TRBJ1-2; 10 nucleotides align to TRBD1. The CDR3 extends over 13 amino acids. V shed 6 bases, J shed 5 bases, and the junction held 3 bases outside the gene matches. Germline lookup yields CDR1 ENHRY and CDR2 SYGVKD.

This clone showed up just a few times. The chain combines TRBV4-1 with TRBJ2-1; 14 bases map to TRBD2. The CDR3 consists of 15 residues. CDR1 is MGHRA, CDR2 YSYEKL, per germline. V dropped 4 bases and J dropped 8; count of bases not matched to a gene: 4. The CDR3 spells CASSPGTSGGYEQFF. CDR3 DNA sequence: TGCGCCAGCAGCCCTGGGACTAGCGGGGGTTATGAGCAGTTCTTC.

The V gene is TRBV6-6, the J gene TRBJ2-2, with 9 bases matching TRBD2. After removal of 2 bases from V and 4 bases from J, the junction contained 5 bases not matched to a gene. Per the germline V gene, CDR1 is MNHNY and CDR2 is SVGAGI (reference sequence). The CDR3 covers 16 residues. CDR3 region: CASSYGSGGPTGELFF. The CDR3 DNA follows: TGTGCCAGCAGTTACGGCAGCGGGGGGCCCACCGGGGAGCTGTTTTTT.

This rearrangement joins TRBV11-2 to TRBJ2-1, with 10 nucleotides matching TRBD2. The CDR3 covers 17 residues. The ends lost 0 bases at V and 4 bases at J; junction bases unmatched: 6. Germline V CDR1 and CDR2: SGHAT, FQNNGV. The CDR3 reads CASSLEAGGLVYNEQFF. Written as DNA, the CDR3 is TGTGCCAGCAGCTTAGAAGCGGGGGGGCTCGTGTACAATGAGCAGTTCTTC. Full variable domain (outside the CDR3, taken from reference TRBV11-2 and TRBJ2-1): EAGVAQSPRYKIIEKRQSVAFWCNPISGHATLYWYQQILGQGPKLLIQFQNNGVVDDSQLPKDRFSAERLKGVDSTLKIQPAKLEDSAVYLCASSLEAGGLVYNEQFFGPGTRLTVL.

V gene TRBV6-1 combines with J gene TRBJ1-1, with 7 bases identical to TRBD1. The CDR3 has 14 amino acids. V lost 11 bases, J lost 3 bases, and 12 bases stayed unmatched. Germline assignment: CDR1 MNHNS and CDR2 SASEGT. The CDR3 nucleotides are TGTGCCCTTCGAGGGGGCCTCCCTTACACTGAAGCTTTCTTT. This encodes CALRGGLPYTEAFF.

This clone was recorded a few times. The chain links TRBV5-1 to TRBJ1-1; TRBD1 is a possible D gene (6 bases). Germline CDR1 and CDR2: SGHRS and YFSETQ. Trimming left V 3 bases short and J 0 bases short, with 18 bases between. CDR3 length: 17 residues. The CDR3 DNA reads TGCGCCAGCAGCTATAATGCGGCAGGGGTTTTGAACACTGAAGCTTTCTTT. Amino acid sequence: CASSYNAAGVLNTEAFF.

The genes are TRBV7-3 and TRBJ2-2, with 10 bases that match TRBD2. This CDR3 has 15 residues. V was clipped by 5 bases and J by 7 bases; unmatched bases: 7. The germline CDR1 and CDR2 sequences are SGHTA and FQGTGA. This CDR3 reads CASSPAASGGGELFF. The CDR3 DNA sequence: TGTGCCAGCAGCCCTGCGGCTAGCGGGGGCGGGGAGCTGTTTTTT.

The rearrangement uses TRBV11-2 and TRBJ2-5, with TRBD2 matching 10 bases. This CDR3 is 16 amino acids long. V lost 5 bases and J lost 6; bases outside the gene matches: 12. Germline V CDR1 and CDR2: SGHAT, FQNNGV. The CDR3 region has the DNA TGTGCCAGCAGCCTCGATTTGAGCGGGGGGGCAAAGACCCAGTACTTC. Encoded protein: CASSLDLSGGAKTQYF.

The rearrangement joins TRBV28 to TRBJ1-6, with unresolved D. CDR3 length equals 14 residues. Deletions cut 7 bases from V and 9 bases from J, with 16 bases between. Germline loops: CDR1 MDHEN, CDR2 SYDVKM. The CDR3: CASNLRYSGSPLHF. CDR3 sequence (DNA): TGTGCCAGCAATCTTCGCTATTCGGGTTCACCCCTCCACTTT.

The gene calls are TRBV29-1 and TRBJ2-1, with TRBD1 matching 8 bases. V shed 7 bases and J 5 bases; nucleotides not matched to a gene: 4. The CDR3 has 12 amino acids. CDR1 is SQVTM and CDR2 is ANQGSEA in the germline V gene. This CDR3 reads CSARTGNNEQFF. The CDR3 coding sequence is TGCAGCGCCCGGACAGGGAACAATGAGCAGTTCTTC.

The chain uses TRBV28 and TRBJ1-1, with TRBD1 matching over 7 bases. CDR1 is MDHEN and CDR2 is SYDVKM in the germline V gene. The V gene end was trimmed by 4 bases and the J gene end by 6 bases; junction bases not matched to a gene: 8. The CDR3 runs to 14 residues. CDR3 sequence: CASSSTGDFAEAFF. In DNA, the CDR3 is TGTGCCAGCAGTTCCACAGGGGACTTCGCTGAAGCTTTCTTT.

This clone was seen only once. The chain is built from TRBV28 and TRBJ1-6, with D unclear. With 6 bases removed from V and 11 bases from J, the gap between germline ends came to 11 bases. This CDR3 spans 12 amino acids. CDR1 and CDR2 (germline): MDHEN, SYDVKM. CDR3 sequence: CASSREFPPLHF. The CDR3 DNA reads TGTGCCAGCAGCCGTGAGTTTCCACCCCTCCACTTT.

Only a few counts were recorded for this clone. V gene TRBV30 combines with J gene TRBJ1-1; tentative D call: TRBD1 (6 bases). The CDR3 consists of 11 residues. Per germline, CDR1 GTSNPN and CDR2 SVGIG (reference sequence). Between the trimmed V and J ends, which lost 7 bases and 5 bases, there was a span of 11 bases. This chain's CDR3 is CASLDRTEAFF. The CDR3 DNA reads TGTGCCTCCCTAGACAGGACTGAAGCTTTCTTT.

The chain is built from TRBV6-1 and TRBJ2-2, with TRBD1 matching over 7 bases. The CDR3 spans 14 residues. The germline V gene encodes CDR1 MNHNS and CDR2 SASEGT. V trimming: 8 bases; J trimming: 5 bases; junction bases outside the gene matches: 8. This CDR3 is CASDRAGGTGELFF. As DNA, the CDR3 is TGTGCCAGCGACCGGGCAGGGGGAACCGGGGAGCTGTTTTTT.

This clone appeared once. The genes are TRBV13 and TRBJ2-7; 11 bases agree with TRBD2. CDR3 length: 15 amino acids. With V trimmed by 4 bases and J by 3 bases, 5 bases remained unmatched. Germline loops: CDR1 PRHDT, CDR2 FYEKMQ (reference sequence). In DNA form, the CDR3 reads TGTGCCAGCAGCTCATCCGGGACTAGCGGCTACGAGCAGTACTTC. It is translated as CASSSSGTSGYEQYF.

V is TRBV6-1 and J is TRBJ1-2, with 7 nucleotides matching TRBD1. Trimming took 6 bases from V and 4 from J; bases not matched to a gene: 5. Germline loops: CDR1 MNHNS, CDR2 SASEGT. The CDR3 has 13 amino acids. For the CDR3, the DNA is TGTGCCAGCAGGAGACAGGGCTCCTATGGCTACACCTTC. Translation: CASRRQGSYGYTF.

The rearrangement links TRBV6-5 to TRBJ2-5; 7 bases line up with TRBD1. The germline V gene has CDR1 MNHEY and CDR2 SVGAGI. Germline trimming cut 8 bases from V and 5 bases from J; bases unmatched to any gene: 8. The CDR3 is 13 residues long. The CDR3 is CASSRGTRETQYF. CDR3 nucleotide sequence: TGTGCCAGCTCCAGGGGGACAAGGGAGACCCAGTACTTC.

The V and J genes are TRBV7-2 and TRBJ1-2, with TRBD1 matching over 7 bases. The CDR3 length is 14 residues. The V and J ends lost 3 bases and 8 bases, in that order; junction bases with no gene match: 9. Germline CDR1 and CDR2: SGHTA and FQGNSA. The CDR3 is CASSFFTGEEGYTF. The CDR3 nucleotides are TGTGCCAGCAGCTTCTTTACAGGGGAAGAGGGCTACACCTTC.

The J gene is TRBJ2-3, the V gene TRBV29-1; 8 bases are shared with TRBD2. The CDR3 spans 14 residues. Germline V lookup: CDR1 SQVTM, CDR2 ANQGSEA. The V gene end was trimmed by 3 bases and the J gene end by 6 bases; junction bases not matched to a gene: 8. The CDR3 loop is CSVESGGIPDTQYF. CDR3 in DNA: TGCAGCGTTGAGAGCGGGGGAATTCCCGATACGCAGTATTTT.

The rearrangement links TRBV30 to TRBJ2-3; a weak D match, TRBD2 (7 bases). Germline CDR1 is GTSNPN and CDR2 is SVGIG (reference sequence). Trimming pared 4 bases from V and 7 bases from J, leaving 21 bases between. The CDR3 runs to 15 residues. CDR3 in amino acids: CAWNRPDRGANTQYF. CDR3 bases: TGTGCCTGGAACCGTCCTGATCGGGGGGCAAATACGCAGTATTTT.

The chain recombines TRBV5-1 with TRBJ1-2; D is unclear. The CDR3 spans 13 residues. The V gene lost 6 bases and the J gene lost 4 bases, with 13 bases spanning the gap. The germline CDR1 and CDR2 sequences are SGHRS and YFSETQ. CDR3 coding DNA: TGCGCCAGCAAACCGGGAATGGGCTATGGCTACACCTTC. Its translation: CASKPGMGYGYTF.